The rows below give T cell receptor beta chains drawn from one sample of a study of blood T cell repertoires in COVID-19. Clones were read by immunoSEQ multiplex PCR, and TCRdb kept only the in-frame ones, dropping some. This table holds some 270,000 clones, roughly 86% found once. The sample consisted of peripheral blood. These TCRs come from a woman in her sixties or seventies who had recovered from COVID-19. Each CDR3 is given with its conserved first and last residue. The D gene is left open where the match is weak. The size field is filled for only some rows; it gives once, few, many or a size class.

J: TRBJ2-2; size: .; V: TRBV5-1; D: .; DNA: TGCGCCAGCAGCTTAACGGGGAGTTACGGGGAGCTGTTTTTT; CDR3: CASSLTGSYGELFF
J: TRBJ2-5; size: .; V: TRBV3-1/TRBV3-2; D: TRBD2; DNA: TGTGCCAGCAGCAGATGGGGACTAGCGGGGGAGCAAGAGACCCAGTACTTC; CDR3: CASSRWGLAGEQETQYF
J: TRBJ2-4; size: once; V: TRBV5-1; D: .; DNA: TGCGCCAGCAGCCCCGCACTAGCCAAAAACATTCAGTACTTC; CDR3: CASSPALAKNIQYF
J: TRBJ2-2; size: .; V: TRBV28; D: .; DNA: TGTGCCAGCAGTCCCTCAATCAGTGTGAACGGGGAGCTGTTTTTT; CDR3: CASSPSISVNGELFF
J: TRBJ1-6; size: .; V: TRBV6-5; D: .; DNA: TGTGCCAGCAGTTCCCAGGGGCTCTATAATTCACCCCTCCACTTT; CDR3: CASSSQGLYNSPLHF
J: TRBJ1-3; size: once; V: TRBV5-5; D: .; DNA: TGTGCCAGCAGCTTGGAAGGGGGGGCTGGAAACACCATATATTTT; CDR3: CASSLEGGAGNTIYF
J: TRBJ2-3; size: few; V: TRBV3-1/TRBV3-2; D: TRBD1; DNA: TGTGCCGCCGGGACAGGCGGGGGCACAGATACGCAGTATTTT; CDR3: CAAGTGGGTDTQYF
J: TRBJ1-6; size: .; V: TRBV7-5; D: .; DNA: TGTGCCAGAAGCATTTCCCCTCCAGGGGGCTCCTTTGGGGCCCTCCACTTT; CDR3: CARSISPPGGSFGALHF
J: TRBJ1-5; size: few; V: TRBV6-5; D: .; DNA: TGTGCCAGCAGGAGGGGGGGAGAGGTGCAGCCCCAGCATTTT; CDR3: CASRRGGEVQPQHF
J: TRBJ2-3; size: .; V: TRBV3-1/TRBV3-2; D: .; DNA: TGTGCTAGCAGCCCCGGCGGGGTTAGCACAGATACGCAGTATTTT; CDR3: CASSPGGVSTDTQYF
J: TRBJ1-5; size: .; V: TRBV19; D: TRBD1; DNA: TGTGCCAGTAGTACCCAGACAGGGAAGGGCAATCAGCCCCAGCATTTT; CDR3: CASSTQTGKGNQPQHF
J: TRBJ1-2; size: .; V: TRBV9; D: .; DNA: TGTGCCAGCAGCGTAGGGCTTGGGGGCGGAAACTATGGCTACACCTTC; CDR3: CASSVGLGGGNYGYTF
J: TRBJ2-2; size: .; V: TRBV10-2; D: .; DNA: TGCGCCAGCAGTGAGTCCGCCGGGACTAACACCGGGGAGCTGTTTTTT; CDR3: CASSESAGTNTGELFF
J: TRBJ2-1; size: .; V: TRBV11-2; D: .; DNA: TGTGCCAGCAGCCGTCTTAATATTGAGCAGTTCTTC; CDR3: CASSRLNIEQFF
J: TRBJ1-6; size: .; V: TRBV28; D: .; DNA: TGTGCCAGCAGCCTCGAAGGGGTCAATTCACCCCTCCACTTT; CDR3: CASSLEGVNSPLHF
J: TRBJ1-2; size: once; V: TRBV5-4; D: .; DNA: TGTGCCAGCAGATTTGCGCGCGGGGACTCCTATGGCTACACCTTC; CDR3: CASRFARGDSYGYTF
J: TRBJ1-1; size: .; V: TRBV28; D: TRBD1; DNA: TGTGCCAGCGGTTATCACAGGGGGCGGGAGAAAGCTTTCTTT; CDR3: CASGYHRGREKAFF
J: TRBJ1-6; size: few; V: TRBV6-5; D: TRBD1; DNA: TGTGCCAGCAGTTACTCACAGGGGGTCGATTCACCCCTCCACTTT; CDR3: CASSYSQGVDSPLHF
J: TRBJ1-2; size: .; V: TRBV9; D: .; DNA: TGTGCCAGCAGCGTCGGAGGAGAGAATGGCTACACCTTC; CDR3: CASSVGGENGYTF
J: TRBJ1-5; size: .; V: TRBV2; D: .; DNA: TGTGCCAGCAGGCCTACCCGGACAGGCAATCAGCCCCAGCATTTT; CDR3: CASRPTRTGNQPQHF
J: TRBJ2-3; size: .; V: TRBV28; D: .; DNA: TGTGCCAGCAGCTACCTGACAGTATCTAGCACAGATACGCAGTATTTT; CDR3: CASSYLTVSSTDTQYF
J: TRBJ1-5; size: .; V: TRBV28; D: .; DNA: TGTGCCAGCAGTTTTGGACAATTCAATCAGCCCCAGCATTTT; CDR3: CASSFGQFNQPQHF
J: TRBJ2-7; size: .; V: TRBV7-2; D: TRBD1; DNA: TGTGCCAGCAGCATGACAGGGTTCTACGAGCAGTACTTC; CDR3: CASSMTGFYEQYF
J: TRBJ2-1; size: .; V: TRBV6-4; D: TRBD2; DNA: TGTGCCAGCAGTACAGAGGCGGGGGTCTATGAGCAGTTCTTC; CDR3: CASSTEAGVYEQFF
J: TRBJ1-1; size: .; V: TRBV18; D: TRBD1; DNA: TGTGCGACAGGGGGCACTGAAGCTTTCTTT; CDR3: CATGGTEAFF
J: TRBJ2-7; size: once; V: TRBV11-2; D: .; DNA: TGTGCCAGCAGCTTTCTCCGGGATCCGCTCTACGAGCAGTACTTC; CDR3: CASSFLRDPLYEQYF
J: TRBJ2-3; size: .; V: TRBV7-3; D: .; DNA: TGTGCCAGCAGCTTACAGGGGCCACCAAGCACAGATACGCAGTATTTT; CDR3: CASSLQGPPSTDTQYF
J: TRBJ2-5; size: .; V: TRBV7-7; D: TRBD1; DNA: TGTGCTAGCAGCCCCCAGACAGGGGTGACCCAGTACTTC; CDR3: CASSPQTGVTQYF
J: TRBJ2-1; size: .; V: TRBV7-8; D: .; DNA: TGTGCCAGCAGCTTAGGCGCTAGCCTTCGAAAGCAGTTCTTC; CDR3: CASSLGASLRKQFF
J: TRBJ1-2; size: .; V: TRBV25-1; D: .; DNA: TGTGCCAGCAGTGGGAAAACAGGGATAGATCCCAAGGGCTACACCTTC; CDR3: CASSGKTGIDPKGYTF
J: TRBJ2-2; size: .; V: TRBV6-5; D: .; DNA: TGTGCCAGCTGCGGCGAACCCGGGGAGCTGTTTTTT; CDR3: CASCGEPGELFF
J: TRBJ1-4; size: .; V: TRBV19; D: .; DNA: TGTGCCAGTAGTATTTCGGGGGGAGATGAAAAACTGTTTTTT; CDR3: CASSISGGDEKLFF
J: TRBJ1-6; size: once; V: TRBV28; D: TRBD1; DNA: TGTGCCAGCAGTTTATTTCCGACAGGGGGCCCTTATAATTCACCCCTCCACTTT; CDR3: CASSLFPTGGPYNSPLHF
J: TRBJ2-3; size: .; V: TRBV7-2; D: .; DNA: TGTGCCAGCAGCTTAGGTGGGGGCGGCACAGATACGCAGTATTTT; CDR3: CASSLGGGGTDTQYF
J: TRBJ2-7; size: .; V: TRBV5-1; D: .; DNA: TGCGCCAGCAGCTTGGCCCCTTCGTCAGGGGGGCACGAGCAGTACTTC; CDR3: CASSLAPSSGGHEQYF
J: TRBJ1-4; size: .; V: TRBV19; D: .; DNA: TGTGCCAGTAGTATAGTGCCAAGCTCTGAAAAACTGTTTTTT; CDR3: CASSIVPSSEKLFF
J: TRBJ1-3; size: .; V: TRBV28; D: TRBD1; DNA: TGTGCCAGCAGTTTAAGGGGACAGACATTCGGAAACACCATATATTTT; CDR3: CASSLRGQTFGNTIYF
J: TRBJ1-2; size: .; V: TRBV19; D: .; DNA: TGTGCCAGTCGTCCCACAGGGAACTATGGCTACACCTTC; CDR3: CASRPTGNYGYTF
J: TRBJ1-2; size: .; V: TRBV28; D: TRBD1; DNA: TGTGCCAGCAGCTTCGACAGGGGCGGCTACACCTTC; CDR3: CASSFDRGGYTF
J: TRBJ2-1; size: .; V: TRBV9; D: .; DNA: TGTGCCAGCAGCTCAACTAAGGTGTACAATGAGCAGTTCTTC; CDR3: CASSSTKVYNEQFF
J: TRBJ1-1; size: .; V: TRBV3-1/TRBV3-2; D: .; DNA: TGTGCCAGCAGCCAGCAGGTGAACACTGAAGCTTTCTTT; CDR3: CASSQQVNTEAFF
J: TRBJ1-4; size: .; V: TRBV9; D: TRBD1; DNA: TGTGCCAGCAGCGCCCGTGCAGGGGGTGAAAAACTGTTTTTT; CDR3: CASSARAGGEKLFF
J: TRBJ1-4; size: .; V: TRBV13; D: .; DNA: TGTGCCAGCCGGTCCCGGGATAGTAATGAAAAACTGTTTTTT; CDR3: CASRSRDSNEKLFF
J: TRBJ1-2; size: .; V: TRBV11-2; D: .; DNA: TGTGCCAGCAGCTTTTCAGGGGCACTCTATGGCTACACCTTC; CDR3: CASSFSGALYGYTF
J: TRBJ1-2; size: .; V: TRBV7-9; D: TRBD1; DNA: TGTGCCAGCAGCCCTAAACAGGGGGCGGCTGGCTACACCTTC; CDR3: CASSPKQGAAGYTF
J: TRBJ1-4; size: .; V: TRBV28; D: .; DNA: TGTGCCTCAAACGGGGGTCCCGAAAAACTGTTTTTT; CDR3: CASNGGPEKLFF
J: TRBJ1-1; size: once; V: TRBV21-1; D: .; DNA: TGTGCCAGCAGCGAAAGGGAGGCAGGGGGGAAGATGAACACTGAAGCTTTCTTT; CDR3: CASSEREAGGKMNTEAFF
J: TRBJ1-1; size: once; V: TRBV4-2; D: .; DNA: TGTGCCAGCAGCCAAGAGGGCAGAGCTTTCTTT; CDR3: CASSQEGRAFF
J: TRBJ2-7; size: .; V: TRBV24-1; D: TRBD1; DNA: TGTGCCACCAGTGAAAACACCGGACAGGGACTCTACGAGCAGTACTTC; CDR3: CATSENTGQGLYEQYF
J: TRBJ2-3; size: .; V: TRBV9; D: .; DNA: TGTGCCAGCAGCGGTAGCAGAGCTGGAGATACGCAGTATTTT; CDR3: CASSGSRAGDTQYF
J: TRBJ2-3; size: once; V: TRBV7-6; D: .; DNA: TGTGCCAGCAGCCCGCGACAGACAAACACAGATACGCAGTATTTT; CDR3: CASSPRQTNTDTQYF
J: TRBJ1-1; size: few; V: TRBV19; D: .; DNA: TGTGCCAGTAGTATGGGAGGGGGATTGAACACTGAAGCTTTCTTT; CDR3: CASSMGGGLNTEAFF
J: TRBJ1-4; size: .; V: TRBV6-6; D: TRBD1; DNA: TGTGCCAGCACCTTCGGAGACAAAGGGGACAGGGAAAAACTGTTTTTT; CDR3: CASTFGDKGDREKLFF
J: TRBJ1-5; size: .; V: TRBV6-2/TRBV6-3; D: .; DNA: TGTGCCAGCAGTCGGTCATTGAGCAATCAGCCCCAGCATTTT; CDR3: CASSRSLSNQPQHF
J: TRBJ2-3; size: .; V: TRBV6-4; D: .; DNA: TGTGCCAGCTCAAAGGGGAGCACAGATACGCAGTATTTT; CDR3: CASSKGSTDTQYF
J: TRBJ1-5; size: .; V: TRBV5-1; D: .; DNA: TGCGCCAGCAGCTTTTCCGGAGGAGGCAATCAGCCCCAGCATTTT; CDR3: CASSFSGGGNQPQHF
J: TRBJ2-3; size: .; V: TRBV4-3; D: .; DNA: TGCGCCAGCAGCCTTGGGGGGGCCTGGGATACGCAGTATTTT; CDR3: CASSLGGAWDTQYF
J: TRBJ1-3; size: .; V: TRBV4-2; D: TRBD1; DNA: TGTGCCAGCAGCCAAGAAGTCAGGGGGCCCGGCTCTGGAAACACCATATATTTT; CDR3: CASSQEVRGPGSGNTIYF
J: TRBJ2-1; size: .; V: TRBV5-1; D: TRBD1; DNA: TGCGCCAGCAGCTTGGGGCAGGGGGCTCTCAATGAGCAGTTCTTC; CDR3: CASSLGQGALNEQFF
J: TRBJ2-2; size: few; V: TRBV11-3; D: TRBD1; DNA: TGTGCCAGCAGCTTACGCCAACCCGGGACAGGGGATCTCGGGGAGCTGTTTTTT; CDR3: CASSLRQPGTGDLGELFF